The text below deals with one TCR beta chain. Antigen: not known. Eligible hyperthyroidism cases comprised new diagnoses of under 2 months' duration in individuals aged 18 to 65. Among the exclusions were patients with other autoimmune diseases, uncontrolled infections, pregnancy or lactation. This entry is derived from a study of Graves' ophthalmopathy and Graves' hyperthyroidism. About the research overall: A follow-up of 18 months without ophthalmopathy meant that hyperthyroidism was stable. Study results and limitations: In blood, most expanded thyroid clonotypes above 0.001 frequency were also detected.

Scientists amplified the TCR beta CDR3 regions from RNA transcripts. First-round RT-PCR employed HTBI primers, with a second-round multiplex PCR after it. A single record per CDR3 protein comes from TCRdb applying MiXCR to the multiplex PCR reads. The sample shows around 1,200,000 distinct CDR3 sequences, about 35% of them seen only once. This receptor was obtained from an adult man with Graves' hyperthyroidism. Material for sequencing was peripheral blood or thyroid tissue (not recorded which).

This CDR3 is CASSEGRGTGNQPQHF. CDR3 DNA: TGTGCCAGCAGTGAGGGGAGGGGCACGGGGAATCAGCCCCAGCATTTT. The chain carries TRBV25-1 and TRBJ1-5; tentative D call: TRBD1 (5 bases). The CDR3 covers 16 residues. Germline V gene lookup returns CDR1 MGHDK and CDR2 SYGVNS. The V gene lost 3 bases and the J gene lost 4 bases, with 16 bases spanning the gap.